This T cell receptor (beta chain) was recovered during a study of cytomegalovirus exposure and HLA in healthy donors. Whole-study context: Genotyping showed 70% to 90% of over 350 donors falling in the Caucasian-associated ancestry cluster. Study-wide results and limits: According to a later analysis, most TCR beta chains associated with CMV appeared HLA-restricted. Associated with cytomegalovirus, according to the listing, were approximately 160 TCR beta chains. Reportedly, a later analysis found an Asian-associated ancestry cluster had fewer N-insertions than the approximately 670-donor mean.

PCR primers comprised 60 Vbeta and 13 Jbeta primers. Sequencing used immunoSEQ multiplex PCR; TCRdb keeps in-frame clones, though not all of them. The sample consists of 190,000 or so clones, 70% to 85% of them appearing once. This clone was counted between two and nine times. Its antigen is unknown. This CDR3 spans 12 amino acids. Germline CDR1 reads MRHNA; CDR2 reads SNTAGT. V lost 4 bases and J lost 10, with 13 bases in between. The genes are TRBV6-4 and TRBJ1-1; no clear D. Input material: PBMCs. The sequence derives from a boy aged 2 to 10 in good health and CMV-seronegative. The CDR3 DNA is TGTGCCAGCAGTGTCCGGGGTACCGGAGCTTTCTTT. This translates into CASSVRGTGAFF.